This T cell receptor (beta chain) was observed in a study of CD8 T cells in Susac syndrome. V lost 2 bases, J lost 2 bases, and 4 bases stayed unmatched. Germline lookup yields CDR1 KGHSH and CDR2 LQKENI. The CDR3 extends over 16 amino acids. cDNA came from 0.5 to 1 ug RNA primed by random hexamers. TCRdb re-called the immunoSEQ multiplex PCR reads with MiXCR, one entry per CDR3 protein. Among tens of thousands of distinct CDR3 sequences listed, around nine tenths were seen once. Sequencing was carried out using CD8+ T cells from PBMCs. This clonotype was sampled from a human donor in good health. The rearrangement joins TRBV18 to TRBJ2-1; TRBD2 matches 9 bases. CDR3 protein: CASSPVSGGTYNEQFF. CDR3 bases: TGTGCCAGCTCACCAGTGAGCGGGGGGACCTACAATGAGCAGTTCTTC. Full variable domain (remainder filled in from reference TRBV18 and TRBJ2-1): NAGVMQNPRHLVRRRGQEARLRCSPMKGHSHVYWYRQLPEEGLKFMVYLQKENIIDESGMPKERFSAEFPKEGPSILRIQQVVRGDSAAYFCASSPVSGGTYNEQFFGPGTRLTVL.